This is a list of T cell receptor beta chains from one sample in a study of blood T cells in healthy people across ages. TCRdb re-derived calls from the 5' RACE reads in MiXCR, one entry per CDR3 protein. The table shows 800,000 to 1,300,000 distinct CDR3 sequences, with almost 25% occurring only once. These data were also reused for a study on T cells of mothers and their children.

Sequencing used blood. Source of these receptors: a girl aged 2-10 years in good health. The CDR3 runs from the conserved cysteine through the conserved F or W. The order of the fields is V gene, J gene, clone size, D gene, CDR3 protein, CDR3 DNA. A D gene is named only where the DNA matches it firmly. A row's size may be missing; if present it is once, few, many or a size class.

V gene: TRBV5-1; J gene: TRBJ2-5; clone size: few; D gene: -; CDR3 protein: CASSLLFKRSRETQYF; CDR3 DNA: TGCGCCAGCAGCTTGCTTTTTAAACGGTCGAGAGAGACCCAGTACTTC
V gene: TRBV28; J gene: TRBJ2-1; clone size: few; D gene: -; CDR3 protein: CASSLTELASYNEQFF; CDR3 DNA: TGTGCCAGCAGTTTAACGGAACTAGCCTCCTACAATGAGCAGTTCTTC
V gene: TRBV5-1; J gene: TRBJ2-3; clone size: -; D gene: -; CDR3 protein: CASSLPGEDTQYF; CDR3 DNA: TGCGCCAGCAGCTTGCCGGGGGAAGATACGCAGTATTTT
V gene: TRBV28; J gene: TRBJ2-7; clone size: many; D gene: TRBD1; CDR3 protein: CASSLTGGDEQYF; CDR3 DNA: TGTGCCAGCAGCTTGACAGGGGGTGACGAGCAGTACTTC
V gene: TRBV12-3/TRBV12-4; J gene: TRBJ2-3; clone size: few; D gene: -; CDR3 protein: CASILVWKRVVTDTQYF; CDR3 DNA: TGTGCCAGCATCTTAGTGTGGAAGCGGGTCGTTACAGATACGCAGTATTTT
V gene: TRBV5-6; J gene: TRBJ1-1; clone size: -; D gene: TRBD1; CDR3 protein: CASSSGLTGGENTEAFF; CDR3 DNA: TGTGCCAGCAGCTCGGGTCTTACAGGGGGGGAAAACACTGAAGCTTTCTTT
V gene: TRBV12-3/TRBV12-4; J gene: TRBJ2-7; clone size: many; D gene: -; CDR3 protein: CASSGPGSYEQYF; CDR3 DNA: TGTGCCAGCAGTGGTCCGGGGTCCTACGAGCAGTACTTC
V gene: TRBV4-3; J gene: TRBJ2-3; clone size: -; D gene: TRBD2; CDR3 protein: CASSRDGTSGSDTQYF; CDR3 DNA: TGCGCCAGCAGCCGAGACGGGACTAGCGGGAGCGATACGCAGTATTTT
V gene: TRBV12-3/TRBV12-4; J gene: TRBJ2-5; clone size: -; D gene: -; CDR3 protein: CASSPLGSETQYF; CDR3 DNA: TGTGCCAGCAGTCCGCTGGGGTCGGAGACCCAGTACTTC
V gene: TRBV5-1; J gene: TRBJ2-1; clone size: -; D gene: -; CDR3 protein: CASSYVQPSYNEQSF; CDR3 DNA: TGCGCCAGCAGTTACGTCCAGCCCTCCTACAATGAGCAGTCCTTC
V gene: TRBV12-3/TRBV12-4; J gene: TRBJ2-5; clone size: -; D gene: TRBD2; CDR3 protein: CASSGLAGGQETQYF; CDR3 DNA: TGTGCCAGCAGCGGTCTAGCGGGAGGACAAGAGACCCAGTACTTC
V gene: TRBV20-1; J gene: TRBJ2-7; clone size: few; D gene: -; CDR3 protein: CSASGIRGPYEQYF; CDR3 DNA: TGCAGTGCTAGTGGGATTCGTGGACCCTACGAGCAGTACTTC
V gene: TRBV27; J gene: TRBJ2-5; clone size: -; D gene: TRBD2; CDR3 protein: CASSPFSGLAETQYF; CDR3 DNA: TGTGCCAGCTCACCATTCTCCGGACTAGCGGAGACCCAGTACTTC
V gene: TRBV29-1; J gene: TRBJ2-1; clone size: few; D gene: TRBD2; CDR3 protein: CSVVAGDEQFF; CDR3 DNA: TGCAGCGTGGTAGCGGGGGATGAGCAGTTCTTC
V gene: TRBV3-1; J gene: TRBJ1-1; clone size: many; D gene: -; CDR3 protein: CASSQAGGGTEAFF; CDR3 DNA: TGTGCCAGCAGCCAGGCTGGGGGAGGGACTGAAGCTTTCTTT
V gene: TRBV7-9; J gene: TRBJ2-4; clone size: few; D gene: -; CDR3 protein: CASSSGEGNNLAKNIQYF; CDR3 DNA: TGTGCCAGCAGCTCCGGCGAAGGGAATAATCTAGCCAAAAACATTCAGTACTTC
V gene: TRBV4-1; J gene: TRBJ2-2; clone size: -; D gene: -; CDR3 protein: CASSQSGDNGELFF; CDR3 DNA: TGCGCCAGCAGCCAGTCTGGGGATAACGGGGAGCTGTTTTTT
V gene: TRBV9; J gene: TRBJ1-1; clone size: few; D gene: -; CDR3 protein: CASSGGTNTEAFF; CDR3 DNA: TGTGCCAGCAGCGGAGGGACGAACACTGAAGCTTTCTTT
V gene: TRBV9; J gene: TRBJ2-6; clone size: -; D gene: -; CDR3 protein: CASSVYGDLRSGANVLTF; CDR3 DNA: TGTGCCAGCAGCGTTTACGGGGATCTCCGCTCTGGGGCCAACGTCCTGACTTTC
V gene: TRBV7-2; J gene: TRBJ2-3; clone size: -; D gene: -; CDR3 protein: CASSFYRGEDTQYF; CDR3 DNA: TGTGCCAGCAGCTTTTATCGCGGGGAGGATACGCAGTATTTT
V gene: TRBV28; J gene: TRBJ2-5; clone size: -; D gene: TRBD2; CDR3 protein: CASSSGGDRDYQETQYF; CDR3 DNA: TGTGCCAGCAGTTCCGGGGGGGACCGGGACTACCAAGAGACCCAGTACTTC
V gene: TRBV5-1; J gene: TRBJ2-2; clone size: once; D gene: -; CDR3 protein: CASRTGNLLAANTGELFF; CDR3 DNA: TGCGCCAGCAGGACCGGAAACTTACTAGCCGCGAACACCGGGGAGCTGTTTTTT
V gene: TRBV5-5; J gene: TRBJ1-2; clone size: -; D gene: -; CDR3 protein: CASSLEMVSGAYGYTF; CDR3 DNA: TGTGCCAGCAGCTTGGAAATGGTGTCGGGAGCTTATGGCTACACCTTC
V gene: TRBV11-2; J gene: TRBJ1-4; clone size: few; D gene: TRBD1; CDR3 protein: CASSRRAGGKEKLFF; CDR3 DNA: TGTGCCAGCAGCCGGAGGGCAGGGGGCAAGGAAAAACTGTTTTTT
V gene: TRBV7-2; J gene: TRBJ2-7; clone size: -; D gene: -; CDR3 protein: CASRLGGEDEQYF; CDR3 DNA: TGTGCCAGCAGGCTTGGGGGCGAAGACGAGCAGTACTTC
V gene: TRBV11-2; J gene: TRBJ2-7; clone size: -; D gene: -; CDR3 protein: CASSLDLVLPPYEQYF; CDR3 DNA: TGTGCCAGCAGCTTAGACTTGGTGCTACCCCCTTACGAGCAGTACTTC
V gene: TRBV12-3/TRBV12-4; J gene: TRBJ2-7; clone size: few; D gene: TRBD1; CDR3 protein: CASSFRQGGAYEQYF; CDR3 DNA: TGTGCCAGCAGTTTTAGACAGGGCGGCGCCTACGAGCAGTACTTC
V gene: TRBV28; J gene: TRBJ2-6; clone size: many; D gene: -; CDR3 protein: CASSFLGSGANVLTF; CDR3 DNA: TGTGCCAGCAGTTTCTTGGGCTCTGGGGCCAACGTCCTGACTTTC
V gene: TRBV3-1; J gene: TRBJ2-1; clone size: few; D gene: -; CDR3 protein: CASRGREQFF; CDR3 DNA: TGTGCCAGCAGGGGTAGAGAGCAGTTCTTC
V gene: TRBV6-1; J gene: TRBJ2-5; clone size: few; D gene: -; CDR3 protein: CASSLVRVGETQYF; CDR3 DNA: TGTGCCAGCAGCCTTGTCCGGGTAGGGGAGACCCAGTACTTC
V gene: TRBV4-3; J gene: TRBJ1-1; clone size: -; D gene: -; CDR3 protein: CASSQDKIVNTEAFF; CDR3 DNA: TGCGCCAGCAGCCAAGATAAAATCGTTAACACTGAAGCTTTCTTT
V gene: TRBV9; J gene: TRBJ2-7; clone size: -; D gene: TRBD2; CDR3 protein: CASSVGVAGTYEQYF; CDR3 DNA: TGTGCCAGCAGCGTAGGGGTAGCGGGGACCTACGAGCAGTACTTC
V gene: TRBV7-9; J gene: TRBJ1-2; clone size: -; D gene: -; CDR3 protein: CASSLNNDYGYTF; CDR3 DNA: TGTGCCAGCAGCTTAAACAACGACTATGGCTACACCTTC
V gene: TRBV20-1; J gene: TRBJ1-2; clone size: -; D gene: TRBD1; CDR3 protein: CSARGADRGESYTF; CDR3 DNA: TGCAGTGCTAGGGGGGCAGACAGGGGAGAGTCCTACACCTTC
V gene: TRBV4-1; J gene: TRBJ2-5; clone size: -; D gene: -; CDR3 protein: CASSRFWQGDETQYF; CDR3 DNA: TGCGCCAGCAGCCGGTTTTGGCAGGGTGACGAGACCCAGTACTTC